This section outlines one TCR beta chain sequence together with its context. Its antigen remains unknown. Treatment meaning: approximately 18 received Ad26.COV2.S at low or high dose, single or two shots; 5 received placebo; per-sample allocation not given. The samples date from day 63 after the first vaccine or placebo injection. Germline lookup yields CDR1 SGHTA and CDR2 FQGNSA. CDR3 length: 17 residues. V trimming: 3 bases; J trimming: 1 base; junction bases outside the gene matches: 11. The data belong to a study of Ad26.COV2.S vaccination and SARS-CoV-2 variants. Study-wide background: Trial arm assignment for the donor was COV1001 Ad26.COV2.S. Doses of Ad26.COV2.S were injected into muscle once or twice, 56 days apart.

Study-wide results and caveats: Substantial breadth was reported for post-vaccination spike-specific CD8+ and CD4+ T cells. Overall T cell responses may have been underestimated by the analyses of TCR breadth and depth.

TCRdb's copy holds only in-frame clones and misses some; the assay was immunoSEQ multiplex PCR. The sample contains about 350,000 clones, about 87% of which appear only once. Source: peripheral blood, taken in a trial of Ad26.COV2.S vaccine versus placebo. The chain carries TRBV7-2 and TRBJ1-1; TRBD1 matches 7 bases. This clonotype was sampled from a person between 18 and 59 years old who received the Ad26.COV2.S COVID-19 vaccine or a placebo. CDR3 bases: TGTGCCAGCAGCTTGGCAGGGGGTTCTAAACCGAACACTGAAGCTTTCTTT. Translating it yields CASSLAGGSKPNTEAFF. Based on the CDR3 plus reference TRBV7-2 and TRBJ1-1, the full variable domain is GAGVSQSPSNKVTEKGKDVELRCDPISGHTALYWYRQSLGQGLEFLIYFQGNSAPDKSGLPSDRFSAERTGGSVSTLTIQRTQQEDSAVYLCASSLAGGSKPNTEAFFGQGTRLTVV.